Presented here are 10 T cell receptor beta chains from one specimen sequenced in a study of identical twins. Each CDR3 protein gets one entry after TCRdb re-called the 5' RACE reads with MiXCR. The sample records 400,000 to 550,000 distinct CDR3 sequences, 22% being singletons. These data also featured in a second study, about T cells expressing NK-cell markers.

Sequences were obtained from CD4+ T cells sorted from blood. Receptors originate from a woman younger than 30 in good health.

This clonotype appeared a single time. The chain couples TRBV5-6 to TRBJ2-7, with D tentatively TRBD2 (6 bases). Germline CDR1 and CDR2: SGHDT and YYEEEE. The CDR3 is 14 residues long. V shed 3 bases and J shed 5 bases, with 15 bases lying between them. This CDR3 reads CASSWGDRRHEQYF. The CDR3 coding sequence is TGTGCCAGCAGCTGGGGGGATCGGCGCCACGAGCAGTACTTC.

The chain employs TRBV20-1 and TRBJ2-1; D ambiguous. Germline-derived CDR1 and CDR2 are DFQATT and SNEGSKA (reference sequence). This CDR3 spans 17 amino acids. V was clipped by 0 bases and J by 0 bases, with 15 bases between them. This chain's CDR3 is CSARDPLDRSSYNEQFF. In DNA form, the CDR3 reads TGCAGTGCTAGAGATCCCCTCGACCGAAGCTCCTACAATGAGCAGTTCTTC.

J is TRBJ2-3 and V is TRBV21-1. TRBV21-1 is annotated as a pseudogene. The CDR3 consists of 11 residues. CDR3 coding DNA: TGTGCCAGACGTCAGTGCGATACGCAGTATTTT. Encoded protein: CARRQCDTQYF.

The J gene is TRBJ1-3, the V gene TRBV7-9; no reliable D call. CDR1 and CDR2 from the germline V gene are SEHNR and FQNEAQ (reference sequence). V dropped 5 bases and J dropped 4 bases, with 15 bases sitting between them. There are 15 residues in the CDR3. The CDR3: CASSPLNLGGNTIYF. In DNA, the CDR3 is TGTGCCAGCAGCCCCCTAAATCTAGGAGGAAACACCATATATTTT.

At least ten counts were recorded for this clonotype. The gene calls are TRBV28 and TRBJ2-7; maybe TRBD2 (5 bases). Germline V gene lookup returns CDR1 MDHEN and CDR2 SYDVKM. The CDR3 length is 11 residues. Deletions cut 4 bases from V and 6 bases from J, with 7 bases between. This chain's CDR3 is CASSWSGEQYF. The CDR3, as DNA: TGTGCCAGCAGTTGGAGCGGCGAGCAGTACTTC.

The chain combines TRBV20-1 with TRBJ2-7; 13 bases are shared with TRBD2. The ends lost 6 bases at V and 3 bases at J; junction bases unmatched: 5. The germline gives CDR1 DFQATT, CDR2 SNEGSKA (reference sequence). The CDR3 is 14 amino acids. The CDR3 reads CSARGTSGNYEQYF. Written as DNA, the CDR3 is TGCAGTGCCCGTGGGACTAGCGGGAACTACGAGCAGTACTTC.

The chain combines TRBV6-1 with TRBJ2-3, with D tentatively TRBD2 (5 bases). The length of the CDR3 is 14 residues. Germline V lookup: CDR1 MNHNS, CDR2 SASEGT. Trimming pared 5 bases from V and 7 bases from J, leaving 16 bases between. CDR3 DNA: TGTGCCAGCAGTCGTTCGGGGTCCAAAAATACGCAGTATTTT. Its protein is CASSRSGSKNTQYF.

This clonotype appeared many times. J is TRBJ1-5 and V is TRBV7-8; 8 bases are shared with TRBD1. Germline V lookup: CDR1 SGHVS, CDR2 FQNEAQ. CDR3 length equals 17 residues. The V segment lost 5 bases and the J segment 5 bases; nucleotides outside the gene matches: 14. DNA for the CDR3: TGTGCCAGCAGCCTCTACACGACAGGGGTATCACATCAGCCCCAGCATTTT. Translating gives CASSLYTTGVSHQPQHF. The complete variable domain, with remaining parts taken from reference TRBV7-8 and TRBJ1-5, reads GAGVSQSPRYKVAKRGQDVALRCDPISGHVSLFWYQQALGQGPEFLTYFQNEAQLDKSGLPSDRFFAERPEGSVSTLKIQRTQQEDSAVYLCASSLYTTGVSHQPQHFGDGTRLSIL.

The chain recombines TRBV29-1 with TRBJ2-1, with D possibly called TRBD1 or TRBD2 (5 bases each). V lost 7 bases to trimming and J lost 10 bases, with 14 bases between them. The CDR3 loop spans 11 amino acids. Germline V lookup: CDR1 SQVTM, CDR2 ANQGSEA. This chain's CDR3 is CSGARDREQFF. The CDR3 DNA reads as TGCAGCGGGGCCCGGGACCGGGAGCAGTTCTTC.

This clonotype was detected a few times. V and J are TRBV6-5 and TRBJ2-7; D not certain. CDR1 and CDR2 (germline): MNHEY, SVGAGI. The ends were cut back, 4 bases at V and 4 bases at J, with 11 bases in the middle. CDR3 length: 13 residues. CDR3 protein: CASSFSPIYEQYF. The CDR3 DNA sequence: TGTGCCAGCAGTTTTTCCCCTATATACGAGCAGTACTTC.